The clone carrying this T cell receptor (beta chain) has only a few counts. Its specificity is not known. TCRdb processed the 5' RACE reads anew with MiXCR; each CDR3 protein has one entry. The data contain roughly 700,000 distinct CDR3 sequences, around a fifth of them seen just once; the ten biggest clones take up around a fifth. The sample is drawn from a study of CD8 T cells in ankylosing spondylitis. The study's findings and limits: It appeared that ankylosing spondylitis blood was characterized by a TCR beta motif of roughly 8 highly homologous variants.

The TCR originated in a male donor with ankylosing spondylitis. Material: blood, either unsorted or a sorted T cell fraction (not recorded which).

In nucleotides, the CDR3 is TGCGCCGGGAATCCACCGATAAACTCCTACGAGCAGTACTTC. It translates to CAGNPPINSYEQYF. The genes are TRBV4-1 and TRBJ2-7, with unresolved D. The CDR3 runs to 14 residues. Per the germline V gene, CDR1 is MGHRA and CDR2 is YSYEKL. V lost 11 bases, J lost 0 bases, and 17 bases lay in between.